This record concerns one T cell receptor beta chain sequence. This entry is derived from a study of shared clonotypes between healthy human individuals. Deep level was the assay's run setting. The data were produced by immunoSEQ multiplex PCR, yet TCRdb's version contains in-frame clones alone and is incomplete. This sample has fewer than 150,000 clones, with around two thirds found just once. Sequenced input: memory CD8+ T cells sorted from blood. As to subset: CD45RO+ cells pooled with CCR7-negative TemRA cells. The clonotype originates from a woman aged 25 to 39 in good health.

The CDR3 nucleotides are TGCGCCAGCAGTGCAACAGGGGACTATGGCTACACCTTC. As protein: CASSATGDYGYTF. The chain employs TRBV10-2 and TRBJ1-2; 7 nucleotides align to TRBD1. The CDR3 sequence is 13 residues long. The V and J ends lost 4 bases and 3 bases, in that order; junction bases with no gene match: 2. Germline CDR1 is WSHSY and CDR2 is SAAADI.